This T cell receptor (beta chain) was captured in a study of OX40 agonist ivuxolimab in advanced cancers. Study as a whole: From 23 to 79 years was the age range, with a mean of roughly 64 years, and roughly 83% were male. Overall study findings and caveats: Both blood CD4+ and CD8+ T cells showed clonal growth by week 6 at 0.1 to 3.0 mg/kg.

Patients were ruled out by autoimmune disease history or systemic immunosuppression. Data came from immunoSEQ multiplex PCR; TCRdb stores just in-frame clones and leaves some out. The sample contains roughly 120,000 clones, 80% to 95% of which appear only once. Regarding this clone: What it binds is not known.

V lost 1 base, J lost 2 bases, and 8 bases lay in between. The CDR3 extends over 14 amino acids. CDR1 and CDR2 from the germline V gene are SGHTA and FQGNSA. The chain carries TRBV7-2 and TRBJ1-1; D not resolved. The sample in question was CD4+ or CD8+ T cells sorted from blood, obtained in a trial of the OX40 agonist ivuxolimab. The receptor was isolated from an adult with an advanced solid tumor such as melanoma, head and neck, liver or kidney cancer. The CDR3 spells CASSLDGFNTEAFF. In DNA form, the CDR3 reads TGTGCCAGCAGCTTAGATGGTTTTAACACTGAAGCTTTCTTT. Complete variable domain (other parts from reference TRBV7-2 and TRBJ1-1): GAGVSQSPSNKVTEKGKDVELRCDPISGHTALYWYRQSLGQGLEFLIYFQGNSAPDKSGLPSDRFSAERTGGSVSTLTIQRTQQEDSAVYLCASSLDGFNTEAFFGQGTRLTVV.